A single sample is the source of the 16 T cell receptor beta chains below, sequenced in a study of T-cell memory formation after mild COVID-19. A single record per CDR3 protein comes from TCRdb applying MiXCR to the 5' RACE reads. The repertoire holds under 300,000 distinct CDR3 sequences, with roughly 18% as singletons. Sequenced material: PBMCs or a T cell subset sorted from them (not recorded which). These receptors were taken from a man in his late teens or twenties who had mild COVID-19 (a few samples of this study predate the infection). Cell type and time point are not known.

This clonotype appeared a few times. The chain recombines TRBV12-3 or TRBV12-4 with TRBJ1-4, with unresolved D. With 5 bases removed from V and 5 bases from J, the gap between germline ends came to 15 bases. This CDR3 is 15 amino acids long. CDR3 sequence reads: CASSDPRAENEKLFF. In nucleotides, the CDR3 is TGTGCCAGCAGTGACCCGAGGGCAGAGAATGAAAAACTGTTTTTT.

This clonotype was seen only a few times. V gene TRBV11-3 combines with J gene TRBJ2-3; D may correspond to TRBD1 or TRBD2 (6 bases each). The CDR3 length is 15 residues. Trimming took 1 base from V and 7 from J, leaving 15 bases between them. Germline V lookup: CDR1 SGHNT, CDR2 YENEEA. Here the CDR3 DNA reads TGTGCCAGCAGCTTAGCGAGGGGGGCTGGGAATACGCAGTATTTT. This sequence encodes CASSLARGAGNTQYF.

The chain combines TRBV18 with TRBJ1-1; D is unresolved. CDR1 is KGHSH and CDR2 is LQKENI in the germline V gene. V lost 6 bases and J lost 1, with 15 bases in between. CDR3 length: 15 amino acids. CDR3 in DNA: TGTGCCAGCTCCGGATTTGAGGGTTCGAACACTGAAGCTTTCTTT. Its protein product is CASSGFEGSNTEAFF.

The chain combines TRBV11-1 with TRBJ2-3, with D perhaps TRBD1 (6 bases). V was clipped by 5 bases and J by 1 base, with 16 bases between them. Germline loops: CDR1 SGHAT, CDR2 FQDESV (reference sequence). The length of the CDR3 is 16 residues. The chain's CDR3 is CASSARTDVRTDTQYF. The CDR3 DNA reads as TGTGCCAGCAGCGCCCGGACAGATGTTCGCACAGATACGCAGTATTTT.

This clonotype has at least ten counts. The genes are TRBV21-1 and TRBJ2-7; no DNA check was done on the table's D call, TRBD1. TRBV21-1 is classified as a pseudogene. This CDR3 is built from 15 residues. CDR3 sequence (DNA): TGTGCCAGCTTTCCTTTCCCGGGACAGCCATACGAGCAGTACTTC. It specifies CASFPFPGQPYEQYF.

In this sample, this clonotype turned up a few times. This chain joins TRBV10-3 and TRBJ2-2; 10 positions agree with TRBD2. Per the germline V gene, CDR1 is ENHRY and CDR2 is SYGVKD. J was trimmed by 0 bases and V by 10 bases; bases with no gene match: 14. The CDR3 is 18 residues long. CDR3 region: CATRGTSASNTNTGELFF. For the CDR3, the DNA is TGTGCCACCAGGGGGACTAGCGCGAGTAATACGAACACCGGGGAGCTGTTTTTT.

The V gene is TRBV6-5, the J gene TRBJ2-2, with D unclear. V was pared by 0 bases and J by 6 bases, with 11 bases between. This CDR3 has 15 amino acids. Looked up from germline, CDR1 is MNHEY and CDR2 is SVGAGI. The CDR3 loop reads CASSYSQTGSGELFF. CDR3 nucleotides: TGTGCCAGCAGTTACTCACAAACGGGTTCCGGGGAGCTGTTTTTT.

This chain links TRBV2 with TRBJ2-7; D is perhaps TRBD1 (6 bases). V shed 5 bases and J shed 1 base, with 9 bases lying between them. Germline lookup yields CDR1 SNHLY and CDR2 FYNNEI. CDR3 length: 13 residues. The CDR3 loop is CASSRDKSYEQYV. CDR3 nucleotide sequence: TGTGCCAGCAGTAGGGACAAGTCCTACGAGCAGTACGTC.

This clonotype was detected a few times. The chain uses TRBV7-9 and TRBJ2-7, with D perhaps assigned TRBD1 or TRBD2 (6 bases each). The CDR3 runs to 14 residues. CDR1 is SEHNR, CDR2 FQNEAQ, per germline (reference sequence). Trimming pared 0 bases from V and 5 bases from J, leaving 11 bases between. The CDR3 DNA is TGTGCCAGCAGCTTAGCTTCCGGGGGCAACGAGCAGTACGTC. Residues: CASSLASGGNEQYV.

This clonotype was seen more than once but under ten times. The chain links TRBV7-6 to TRBJ2-5, with 9 bases aligning to TRBD1. CDR3 length: 15 amino acids. The germline V gene has CDR1 SGHVS and CDR2 FNYEAQ. The V gene end was trimmed by 1 base and the J gene end by 7 bases; junction bases not matched to a gene: 7. This CDR3 reads CASSLDRGREVTQYF. In DNA form, the CDR3 reads TGTGCCAGCAGCTTAGACAGGGGGCGCGAAGTGACCCAGTACTTC.

This clonotype was seen only a few times. The rearrangement uses TRBV12-3 or TRBV12-4 and TRBJ1-1; tentative D call: TRBD1 (5 bases). V gave up 3 bases and J gave up 4 bases, with 12 bases separating them. The CDR3 runs 14 residues. Written as DNA, the CDR3 is TGTGCCAGCAGTTTTATGGGGCTGGGCACTGAAGCTTTCTTT. This sequence encodes CASSFMGLGTEAFF.

This chain joins TRBV6-6 and TRBJ1-1; D is uncertain. Germline assignment: CDR1 MNHNY and CDR2 SVGAGI (reference sequence). This CDR3 spans 16 amino acids. Trimming stripped 6 bases from V and 6 bases from J, with 23 bases between. CDR3 region: CASSPPVSDREAEAFF. In DNA form, the CDR3 reads TGTGCCAGCAGCCCACCGGTGTCAGATCGGGAAGCTGAAGCTTTCTTT.

This sequence joins TRBV7-2 and TRBJ2-7, with 11 bases lining up with TRBD1. The CDR3 covers 15 residues. Germline-derived CDR1 and CDR2 are SGHTA and FQGNSA. V trimming: 6 bases; J trimming: 4 bases; junction bases outside the gene matches: 8. The CDR3, as DNA: TGTGCCAGCAGTCGTCCGGGACAGGGGGTTTACGAGCAGTACTTC. It yields the protein CASSRPGQGVYEQYF.

Many counts were recorded for this clonotype. CDR3 sequence reads: CASAGDRRFYEQYV. CDR3 nucleotide sequence: TGTGCCAGCGCCGGGGACAGGAGGTTTTACGAGCAGTACGTC. This chain uses TRBV5-8 with TRBJ2-7, with 8 nucleotides matching TRBD1. Germline V gene lookup returns CDR1 SGHTS and CDR2 YDEGEE. This CDR3 has 14 residues. V was clipped by 7 bases and J by 4 bases; unmatched bases: 10.

This clonotype was observed at least ten times. The rearrangement links TRBV7-9 to TRBJ1-4; D gene ambiguous. Trimming removed 5 bases at V and 7 bases at J, with 2 bases between. The CDR3 covers 10 residues. Germline V CDR1 and CDR2: SEHNR, FQNEAQ (reference sequence). Here the CDR3 reads CASSGEKLFF. CDR3 sequence (DNA): TGTGCCAGCAGCGGTGAAAAACTGTTTTTT.

This clonotype was counted a few times. This chain joins TRBV4-3 and TRBJ2-2; TRBD2 agrees at 10 bases. J lost 6 bases, V lost 2 bases, and 3 bases had no gene match. This CDR3 spans 15 amino acids. CDR1 and CDR2 (germline): LGHNA, YSLEER. Here the CDR3 DNA reads TGCGCCAGCAGCCAATTTAGCGGGGGGCCCGGGGAGCTGTTTTTT. This codes for CASSQFSGGPGELFF.